These T cell receptor beta chains were read from a single sample in a study of T-cell memory formation after mild COVID-19. MiXCR, run by TCRdb on the 5' RACE reads, gives a single entry per CDR3 protein. The data show around 300,000 distinct CDR3 sequences, 10% to 15% seen once. The sequencing sample was made of PBMCs or a T cell subset sorted from them (not recorded which). These receptors came from a man younger than 30 who had mild COVID-19 (a few samples of this study predate the infection). Cell type and time point are not known. The CDR3 runs from the conserved cysteine through the conserved F or W. The order of the fields is D gene, J gene, V gene, clone size, CDR3 protein, CDR3 DNA. D genes are given only for firm matches. Clone size is stated in some rows and not others, as once, few, many or a class when expanded.

D gene: TRBD1
J gene: TRBJ1-2
V gene: TRBV27
clone size: -
CDR3 protein: CASRQGAGGYTF
CDR3 DNA: TGTGCCAGCAGACAGGGGGCGGGTGGCTACACCTTC

D gene: TRBD1
J gene: TRBJ2-5
V gene: TRBV24-1
clone size: few
CDR3 protein: CATSTGVETQYF
CDR3 DNA: TGTGCCACCAGCACAGGGGTGGAGACCCAGTACTTC

D gene: TRBD1
J gene: TRBJ1-2
V gene: TRBV5-1
clone size: -
CDR3 protein: CASSLGTAMDYGYTF
CDR3 DNA: TGCGCCAGCAGCCTCGGGACAGCCATGGACTATGGCTACACCTTC

D gene: TRBD2
J gene: TRBJ2-1
V gene: TRBV18
clone size: -
CDR3 protein: CASSPVAGGLSEQFF
CDR3 DNA: TGTGCCAGCTCACCAGTAGCGGGGGGGCTGAGTGAGCAGTTCTTC

D gene: -
J gene: TRBJ1-1
V gene: TRBV25-1
clone size: -
CDR3 protein: CASSDTADTEAFF
CDR3 DNA: TGTGCCAGCAGTGATACAGCGGACACTGAAGCTTTCTTT

D gene: -
J gene: TRBJ1-2
V gene: TRBV5-1
clone size: once
CDR3 protein: CASSLLSPGPGKIYGYTF
CDR3 DNA: TGCGCCAGCAGCCTATTAAGCCCCGGGCCGGGGAAAATATATGGCTACACCTTC

D gene: -
J gene: TRBJ1-2
V gene: TRBV2
clone size: -
CDR3 protein: CASSAVGDSYGYTF
CDR3 DNA: TGTGCCAGCAGTGCCGTTGGGGACTCTTATGGCTACACCTTC

D gene: -
J gene: TRBJ2-7
V gene: TRBV6-5
clone size: many
CDR3 protein: CASRERRGEQYF
CDR3 DNA: TGTGCCAGCAGGGAGCGGCGGGGCGAGCAGTACTTC

D gene: TRBD2
J gene: TRBJ2-1
V gene: TRBV15
clone size: few
CDR3 protein: CATGPYGGNEQFF
CDR3 DNA: TGTGCCACCGGACCTTACGGGGGGAATGAGCAGTTCTTC

D gene: -
J gene: TRBJ2-5
V gene: TRBV28
clone size: -
CDR3 protein: CASSAPETQYF
CDR3 DNA: TGTGCCAGCAGTGCCCCCGAGACCCAGTACTTC

D gene: TRBD2
J gene: TRBJ2-7
V gene: TRBV4-1
clone size: -
CDR3 protein: CASSQWTSGGDEQYF
CDR3 DNA: TGCGCCAGCAGCCAATGGACTAGCGGGGGGGACGAGCAGTACTTC

D gene: -
J gene: TRBJ2-6
V gene: TRBV19
clone size: -
CDR3 protein: CASSKEHRSANVLTF
CDR3 DNA: TGTGCCAGTAGTAAAGAACATCGCTCGGCCAACGTCCTGACTTTC

D gene: -
J gene: TRBJ2-3
V gene: TRBV5-1
clone size: few
CDR3 protein: CASSLVPPTDTQYF
CDR3 DNA: TGCGCCAGCAGCTTGGTGCCGCCGACAGATACGCAGTATTTT

D gene: TRBD2
J gene: TRBJ2-3
V gene: TRBV20-1
clone size: few
CDR3 protein: CSAKEDPWRGGTDTQYF
CDR3 DNA: TGCAGTGCTAAAGAAGACCCTTGGCGGGGGGGCACAGATACGCAGTATTTT

D gene: TRBD1
J gene: TRBJ1-2
V gene: TRBV12-3/TRBV12-4
clone size: -
CDR3 protein: CASSRGQGYGYTF
CDR3 DNA: TGTGCCAGCAGTCGCGGACAGGGCTATGGCTACACCTTC

D gene: -
J gene: TRBJ2-7
V gene: TRBV11-2
clone size: few
CDR3 protein: CASSLGFYEQYF
CDR3 DNA: TGTGCCAGCAGCTTAGGGTTCTACGAGCAGTACTTC

D gene: TRBD1
J gene: TRBJ1-4
V gene: TRBV6-2/TRBV6-3
clone size: few
CDR3 protein: CASSYPGQGNEKLFF
CDR3 DNA: TGTGCCAGCAGTTATCCGGGACAGGGAAATGAAAAACTGTTTTTT

D gene: -
J gene: TRBJ1-5
V gene: TRBV19
clone size: -
CDR3 protein: CASSMGRNNQPQHF
CDR3 DNA: TGTGCCAGTAGTATGGGACGGAACAATCAGCCCCAGCATTTT

D gene: -
J gene: TRBJ2-5
V gene: TRBV7-9
clone size: -
CDR3 protein: CASSSDGPETQYF
CDR3 DNA: TGTGCCAGCAGCTCGGACGGTCCGGAGACCCAGTACTTC

D gene: -
J gene: TRBJ1-1
V gene: TRBV6-5
clone size: few
CDR3 protein: CASSTGDGVNTEAFF
CDR3 DNA: TGTGCCAGCAGCACGGGGGACGGGGTGAACACTGAAGCTTTCTTT

D gene: TRBD1
J gene: TRBJ2-2
V gene: TRBV29-1
clone size: -
CDR3 protein: CSVGGQTANTGELFF
CDR3 DNA: TGCAGCGTTGGGGGACAGACCGCGAACACCGGGGAGCTGTTTTTT

D gene: TRBD1
J gene: TRBJ2-4
V gene: TRBV10-2
clone size: many
CDR3 protein: CASSATGVAKNIQYF
CDR3 DNA: TGCGCCAGCAGCGCCACAGGGGTAGCCAAAAACATTCAGTACTTC

D gene: TRBD1
J gene: TRBJ1-2
V gene: TRBV7-2
clone size: few
CDR3 protein: CASSLWFRQGGYRNYGYTF
CDR3 DNA: TGTGCCAGCAGCTTATGGTTCCGGCAGGGGGGATACCGTAACTATGGCTACACCTTC

D gene: -
J gene: TRBJ1-5
V gene: TRBV12-3/TRBV12-4
clone size: many
CDR3 protein: CASSPVGASNQPQHF
CDR3 DNA: TGTGCCAGCAGTCCCGTGGGAGCTAGCAATCAGCCCCAGCATTTT

D gene: -
J gene: TRBJ2-3
V gene: TRBV5-1
clone size: -
CDR3 protein: CASSTRRSSTDTQYF
CDR3 DNA: TGCGCCAGCAGCACCAGGAGGTCTAGCACAGATACGCAGTATTTT

D gene: -
J gene: TRBJ1-1
V gene: TRBV20-1
clone size: few
CDR3 protein: CSARDLGGPAFF
CDR3 DNA: TGCAGTGCTAGAGATCTCGGGGGCCCAGCTTTCTTT

D gene: -
J gene: TRBJ2-1
V gene: TRBV7-8
clone size: -
CDR3 protein: CASSSSGYEQFF
CDR3 DNA: TGTGCCAGCAGTTCGTCTGGCTATGAGCAGTTCTTC

D gene: -
J gene: TRBJ2-4
V gene: TRBV7-8
clone size: -
CDR3 protein: CASSQTRSEANIQYF
CDR3 DNA: TGTGCCAGCAGCCAGACGCGGTCGGAGGCAAACATTCAGTACTTC

D gene: -
J gene: TRBJ1-2
V gene: TRBV6-6
clone size: few
CDR3 protein: CASTSGIYGYTF
CDR3 DNA: TGTGCCAGCACCTCCGGGATTTATGGCTACACCTTC